These 27 T cell receptor beta chains originate from one sample sequenced in a study of blood T cell repertoires in COVID-19. Profiled with immunoSEQ multiplex PCR; TCRdb holds only in-frame clones, not every one. This sample yields some 200,000 clones, of which around 88% are seen a single time; 1.4% to 1.5% belongs to the top ten. The sequencing input was peripheral blood. These receptors came from a man in his late teens or twenties with active or convalescent COVID-19.

The chain joins TRBV18 to TRBJ2-5; unclear D gene. Trimming removed 3 bases from V and 5 bases from J, with 7 bases in between. This CDR3 has 12 amino acids. Germline V lookup: CDR1 KGHSH, CDR2 LQKENI. CDR3 bases: TGTGCCAGCTCACCCTCCCGGGAGACCCAGTACTTC. Protein sequence: CASSPSRETQYF.

This chain connects TRBV6-5 to TRBJ2-7; 9 nucleotides match TRBD1. The CDR3 loop spans 15 amino acids. Germline CDR1 MNHEY, CDR2 SVGAGI. With V trimmed by 5 bases and J by 4 bases, 9 bases remained unmatched. The CDR3 here is CASSRPGQGIYEQYF. CDR3 sequence (DNA): TGTGCCAGCAGTCGGCCGGGACAGGGCATTTACGAGCAGTACTTC.

V gene TRBV30 combines with J gene TRBJ1-2; D may be TRBD1 (6 bases). Trimming pared 5 bases from V and 8 bases from J, leaving 18 bases between. Germline V gene lookup returns CDR1 GTSNPN and CDR2 SVGIG (reference sequence). The CDR3 totals 13 residues. DNA of the CDR3: TGTGCCTGGGCACAGGGTCTCCAAAGCGGCTACACCTTC. Protein sequence: CAWAQGLQSGYTF. Full variable domain (outside the CDR3, taken from reference TRBV30 and TRBJ1-2): SQTIHQWPATLVQPVGSPLSLECTVEGTSNPNLYWYRQAAGRGLQLLFYSVGIGQISSEVPQNLSASRPQDRQFILSSKKLLLSDSGFYLCAWAQGLQSGYTFGSGTRLTVV.

The chain employs TRBV7-7 and TRBJ2-3, with TRBD1 matching 7 bases. The CDR3 has 15 residues. With V trimmed by 5 bases and J by 0 bases, 5 bases remained unmatched. Germline-derived CDR1 and CDR2 are SSHAT and FNYEAQ (reference sequence). Here the CDR3 reads CASSVTGVSTDTQYF. Here the CDR3 DNA reads TGTGCCAGCAGCGTCACAGGGGTTAGCACAGATACGCAGTATTTT.

V and J are TRBV4-1 and TRBJ2-4; TRBD2 matches at 7 bases. Trimming cost V 3 bases and J 7 bases; bases outside gene matches: 6. The CDR3 length is 14 residues. CDR1 and CDR2 from the germline V gene are MGHRA and YSYEKL. The CDR3 region is CASSQGAGVNIQYF. The CDR3 nucleotides read TGCGCCAGCAGCCAGGGCGCGGGAGTGAACATTCAGTACTTC.

Regarding this clone: One end of the junction varies from germline; a read error may be responsible. The chain uses TRBV29-1 and TRBJ1-1, with 9 bases fitting TRBD1. The CDR3 sequence is 18 residues long. The germline V gene has CDR1 SQVTM and CDR2 ANQGSEA. CDR3 DNA: TGCAGCGTTGAAAAACAAGGGGGGACAGGGTGGGGAAACAGTGAAGCTTTCTTT. Translating gives CSVEKQGGTGWGNSEAFF.

The V call is TRBV28, the J call TRBJ1-5; 7 bases match TRBD1. Germline V gene sequence: CDR1 MDHEN, CDR2 SYDVKM. The CDR3 has 14 amino acids. Unmatched junction bases numbered 5, after V lost 8 bases and J lost 1 base. The CDR3 sequence is CASSTGQSNQPQHF. CDR3 nucleotide sequence: TGTGCCAGCTCCACGGGACAGAGCAATCAGCCCCAGCATTTT.

V usage is TRBV27 and J usage is TRBJ2-1, with D possibly TRBD2 on 6 matching bases. CDR1 is MNHEY and CDR2 is SMNVEV in the germline V gene (reference sequence). The CDR3 totals 14 residues. V lost 3 bases, J lost 8 bases, and 14 bases lay in between. In DNA form, the CDR3 reads TGTGCCAGCAGTTTCTCCGGGAGCGTCGATGAGCAGTTCTTC. It specifies CASSFSGSVDEQFF.

This clone was counted a single time. V and J are TRBV21-1 and TRBJ1-5. TRBV21-1 is a recognized pseudogene. This CDR3 region has 15 residues. DNA for the CDR3: TGTGCCAGCAGCAAAGGGCCAGCGAGCAATCAGCCCCAGCATTTT. This translates into CASSKGPASNQPQHF.

Only a few counts were recorded for this clone. This chain uses TRBV7-6 with TRBJ2-2; 8 positions agree with TRBD1. Looked up from germline, CDR1 is SGHVS and CDR2 is FNYEAQ. V lost 5 bases, J lost 5 bases, and 7 bases stayed unmatched. The CDR3 spans 15 residues. The CDR3 DNA reads TGTGCCAGCAGCCCACAGGGGGTCGGGACCGGGGAGCTGTTTTTT. It codes for CASSPQGVGTGELFF.

The chain employs TRBV5-1 and TRBJ2-4, with D perhaps TRBD1 (5 bases). This CDR3 contains 17 residues. With 4 bases removed from V and 2 bases from J, the gap between germline ends came to 19 bases. The germline V gene has CDR1 SGHRS and CDR2 YFSETQ. CDR3 region: CASSETPGLGSKNIQYF. The CDR3, as DNA: TGCGCCAGCAGCGAAACCCCAGGGTTAGGGTCCAAAAACATTCAGTACTTC.

This chain joins TRBV11-1 and TRBJ2-5, with D unresolved. Trimming shortened V by 3 bases and J by 0 bases, and 5 bases separated the two germline ends. Per germline, CDR1 SGHAT and CDR2 FQDESV (reference sequence). CDR3 length: 13 amino acids. CDR3: CASSFNNQETQYF. The CDR3, as DNA: TGTGCCAGCAGCTTTAACAACCAAGAGACCCAGTACTTC.

In this sample, this clone turned up once. The V gene is TRBV7-9, the J gene TRBJ1-5, with D perhaps TRBD1 (6 bases). The germline CDR1 and CDR2 sequences are SEHNR and FQNEAQ (reference sequence). V lost 5 bases and J lost 6, with 20 bases in between. The CDR3 contains 16 residues. In nucleotides, the CDR3 is TGTGCCAGCAGCCCTCTGCAGGGGATTTTAGGTCAGCCCCAGCATTTT. Its protein is CASSPLQGILGQPQHF.

The chain uses TRBV10-2 and TRBJ2-2; 10 bases are a match to TRBD2. Unmatched junction bases numbered 7, after V lost 0 bases and J lost 0 bases. The CDR3 consists of 19 residues. Per the germline V gene, CDR1 is WSHSY and CDR2 is SAAADI. The CDR3 loop reads CASSESGTSVVANTGELFF. Here the CDR3 DNA reads TGCGCCAGCAGTGAGTCTGGGACTAGCGTAGTCGCGAACACCGGGGAGCTGTTTTTT.

The J gene is TRBJ1-4, the V gene TRBV30; 10 bases are a match to TRBD1. Germline V gene data show CDR1 as GTSNPN and CDR2 as SVGIG (reference sequence). Trimming at V came to 3 bases and at J to 4 bases, leaving 11 bases not matched to a gene. The CDR3 loop spans 17 amino acids. This CDR3 is CAWRDPRQGASNEKLFF. The DNA of the CDR3 is TGTGCCTGGAGGGACCCCAGACAGGGGGCAAGTAATGAAAAACTGTTTTTT.

V gene TRBV4-3 combines with J gene TRBJ2-7, with D tentatively TRBD2 (6 bases). Per germline, CDR1 LGHNA and CDR2 YSLEER. V lost 0 bases, J lost 3 bases, and 12 bases lay in between. The CDR3 covers 15 residues. Here the CDR3 reads CASSQDAGLNYEQYF. The CDR3, as DNA: TGCGCCAGCAGCCAAGATGCGGGGCTCAACTACGAGCAGTACTTC.

The chain employs TRBV6-6 and TRBJ1-5; no clear D. Germline V lookup: CDR1 MNHNY, CDR2 SVGAGI (reference sequence). V lost 5 bases and J lost 3, with 8 bases in between. This CDR3 contains 13 residues. The CDR3 reads CASSPYANQPQHF. CDR3 DNA: TGTGCCAGCAGTCCCTACGCCAATCAGCCCCAGCATTTT.

The chain links TRBV5-1 to TRBJ1-2; unclear D gene. Trimming shortened V by 0 bases and J by 7 bases, and 19 bases separated the two germline ends. CDR3 size: 16 residues. Germline V gene lookup returns CDR1 SGHRS and CDR2 YFSETQ. The DNA for the CDR3 is TGCGCCAGCAGCTTGGTATCCACAGCCCTTGGAAGTGGCTACACCTTC. It yields the protein CASSLVSTALGSGYTF.

The chain uses TRBV25-1 and TRBJ2-7; D is perhaps TRBD2 (6 bases). This CDR3 is built from 14 residues. Germline CDR1 MGHDK, CDR2 SYGVNS. Deletions cut 6 bases from V and 0 bases from J, with 12 bases between. This chain's CDR3 is CASRRDGSSYEQYF. The CDR3 bases are TGTGCCAGCAGGAGGGACGGGAGCTCCTACGAGCAGTACTTC.

As regards this clone: Other DNA sequences in this specimen translate into the identical CDR3. The chain employs TRBV2 and TRBJ2-7, with a tentative D call TRBD1 (5 bases). Germline V gene data show CDR1 as SNHLY and CDR2 as FYNNEI. This CDR3 is built from 12 residues. The ends were cut back, 3 bases at V and 3 bases at J, with 6 bases in the middle. CDR3 loop: CASSDRGYEQYF. The CDR3 region has the DNA TGTGCCAGCAGTGATAGGGGCTACGAGCAGTACTTC.

V gene TRBV4-3 combines with J gene TRBJ2-7, with D perhaps matching TRBD2 (5 bases). V lost 3 bases to trimming and J lost 0 bases, with 12 bases between them. CDR1 is LGHNA and CDR2 is YSLEER in the germline V gene. CDR3 size: 15 residues. The CDR3 loop is CASSQVGESSYEQYF. CDR3 nucleotides: TGCGCCAGCAGCCAGGTCGGGGAAAGCTCCTACGAGCAGTACTTC.

This clone has only one observation. The chain has TRBV27 and TRBJ1-2, with unresolved D. Germline CDR1 is MNHEY and CDR2 is SMNVEV (reference sequence). The V gene lost 7 bases and the J gene lost 2 bases, with 26 bases spanning the gap. The CDR3 loop spans 18 amino acids. The CDR3 sequence: CASTPLSSNAKKNYGYTF. CDR3 nucleotide sequence: TGTGCCAGCACCCCTCTCTCCTCGAATGCTAAAAAAAACTATGGCTACACCTTC.

This rearrangement joins TRBV29-1 to TRBJ2-3, with a tentative D call TRBD2 (5 bases). Germline CDR1 SQVTM, CDR2 ANQGSEA. V was pared by 7 bases and J by 5 bases, with 13 bases between. This CDR3 has 12 amino acids. The CDR3 DNA reads TGCAGCGCTGACACGAGCGGAGATACGCAGTATTTT. This sequence encodes CSADTSGDTQYF.

The CDR3 coding sequence is TGTGCCAGCAGGACAGGGACAATCGGTCAGCCCCAGCATTTT. It specifies CASRTGTIGQPQHF. The V call is TRBV2, the J call TRBJ1-5, with 7 bases that match TRBD1. V lost 6 bases and J lost 6; bases outside the gene matches: 8. The CDR3 has 14 residues. Germline assignment: CDR1 SNHLY and CDR2 FYNNEI.

The CDR3 reads CASSAGTVLYEQYF. The CDR3 DNA is TGTGCCAGCAGTGCCGGGACAGTACTCTACGAGCAGTACTTC. The rearrangement links TRBV27 to TRBJ2-7; 7 bases align to TRBD1. CDR1 and CDR2 from the germline V gene are MNHEY and SMNVEV (reference sequence). This CDR3 is built from 14 residues. Trimming removed 5 bases from V and 3 bases from J; junction bases left unmatched: 7.

The rearrangement uses TRBV5-5 and TRBJ2-7; D is unresolved. Trimming shortened V by 0 bases and J by 3 bases, and 10 bases separated the two germline ends. The CDR3 extends over 14 amino acids. The germline V gene encodes CDR1 SGHKS and CDR2 YYEKEE (reference sequence). The CDR3 DNA reads TGTGCCAGCAGCTTGGTCGCAGGTGTCTACGAGCAGTACTTC. This encodes CASSLVAGVYEQYF.

V and J are TRBV5-8 and TRBJ1-1, with a weak D call TRBD1 (6 bases). Germline V gene lookup returns CDR1 SGHTS and CDR2 YDEGEE. Deletions cut 0 bases from V and 11 bases from J, with 8 bases between. The CDR3 loop spans 11 amino acids. CDR3 DNA: TGTGCCAGCAGCTTGGGACAGGTTGCTTTCTTT. Its translation: CASSLGQVAFF. Combining the CDR3 with reference TRBV5-8 and TRBJ1-1 gives the whole variable domain EAGVTQSPTHLIKTRGQQATLRCSPISGHTSVYWYQQALGLGLQFLLWYDEGEERNRGNFPPRFSGRQFPNYSSELNVNALELEDSALYLCASSLGQVAFFGQGTRLTVV.